This TCR beta chain stems from a study of Ad26.COV2.S vaccination and SARS-CoV-2 variants. About the study: The Ad26.COV2.S arm of the COV1001 trial was where the donor was placed.

The CDR3 totals 14 residues. Germline V gene lookup returns CDR1 SGHTA and CDR2 FQGNSA. V was cut by 2 bases and J by 1 base, with 8 bases left in between. The treatment denotes: some 20 received Ad26.COV2.S at low or high dose, single or two shots; 5 received placebo; per-sample allocation not given. Sample collection was performed on day 63 after the first vaccine or placebo injection. In Boston, the donor was an adult between 18-55 years of age. Ad26 vector vaccine expressed Wuhan-strain SARS-CoV-2 spike. Method: immunoSEQ multiplex PCR; TCRdb's copy keeps in-frame clones and lacks some. The profile shows about 350,000 clones, 65% to 90% of them singletons.

The clonotype originates from a person between 18 and 59 years old who received the Ad26.COV2.S COVID-19 vaccine or a placebo. The rearrangement joins TRBV7-2 to TRBJ1-1, with D hard to call. The sample consisted of peripheral blood, taken in a trial of Ad26.COV2.S vaccine versus placebo. CDR3 loop: CASSLSRENTEAFF. CDR3 nucleotide sequence: TGTGCCAGCAGCTTATCACGGGAGAACACTGAAGCTTTCTTT.